Sequencing of this TCR beta chain was carried out in a study of control samples from healthy donors and cancer patients. This CDR3 comprises 17 residues. Germline trimming cut 1 base from V and 5 bases from J; bases unmatched to any gene: 11. The germline gives CDR1 LNHNV, CDR2 YYDKDF (reference sequence). The assay was immunoSEQ multiplex PCR, and TCRdb's table has in-frame clones only and misses some. The sample yields roughly 170,000 clones, more than 90% seen once. The sequence was collected from a woman aged 40 to 50 in good health. The specimen sequenced was blood. This chain links TRBV15 with TRBJ2-3; 8 bases line up with TRBD1. The CDR3 spells CATSRVRPQGVVDTQYF. CDR3 coding DNA: TGTGCCACCAGCAGAGTGCGGCCACAGGGGGTCGTAGATACGCAGTATTTT.